Listed below are T cell receptor beta chains from one sample, sequenced in a study of tumor and adjacent non-tumor tissue in lung cancer. TCRdb called the multiplex PCR reads again in MiXCR, with one record for every CDR3 protein. The sample consists of about 90,000 distinct CDR3 sequences, under 80% of them appearing once. Sequenced material: distant non-tumor lung tissue. All receptors derive from a woman between 45 and 60 years old with non-small cell lung cancer. Both conserved end residues are part of each CDR3.

v_call cdr3_aa
TRBV4-1 CAISQIGTALSNQPQHF
TRBV11-2 CASSHDWASTDTQYF
TRBV4-2 CASSQGLDTSELFF
TRBV4-1 CASSQNLLLPGLDYEQYF
TRBV19 CASSIPGGRRGNEQLF
TRBV21-1 CASSIVRGLAGIGASYEQYF
TRBV6-2/TRBV6-3 CVSTFGSYYDQYF
TRBV6-1 CAILAEVSSYNEEFF
TRBV12-3/TRBV12-4 CAGCSPGRGSNEQFF
TRBV4-1 CASSQDRRDEELFF
TRBV6-5 CTSCYRGYF
TRBV14 CARNRTSGINEQYF
TRBV11-2 CASSLGPPGVHTQYF
TRBV5-1 CASSPTGWWDRGLRKMGLNTESFF
TRBV6-1 CASGRDTEYF
TRBV11-2 CASSLVDLQETQYF
TRBV6-5 CASSGPNQPQYF
TRBV6-6 CASNPPGLVGGPEIQYF
TRBV11-2 CASSLEAGGIGELFF
TRBV28 CASSLPSSLTDTQNF
TRBV29-1 CNVSGGIFAEQYF
TRBV20-1 CSASSLAGEQYF
TRBV12-3/TRBV12-4 CVSSLDSRTGPDTQYF
TRBV12-5 CTSNADPTSDEQHF
TRBV20-1 CSARFSGGGNTQYF
TRBV6-2/TRBV6-3 CATSLAPYNGQFF